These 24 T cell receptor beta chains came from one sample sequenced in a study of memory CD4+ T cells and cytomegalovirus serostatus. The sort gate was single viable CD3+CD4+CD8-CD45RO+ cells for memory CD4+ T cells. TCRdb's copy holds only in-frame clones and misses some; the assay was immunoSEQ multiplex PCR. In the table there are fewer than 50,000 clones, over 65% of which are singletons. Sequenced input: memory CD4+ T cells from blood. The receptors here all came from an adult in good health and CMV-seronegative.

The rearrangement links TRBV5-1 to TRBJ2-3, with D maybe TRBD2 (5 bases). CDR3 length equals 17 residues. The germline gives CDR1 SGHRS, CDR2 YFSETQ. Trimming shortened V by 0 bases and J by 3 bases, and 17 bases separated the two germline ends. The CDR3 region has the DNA TGCGCCAGCAGCTTGGGAGTAGCTGTCCGAGGGACAGATACGCAGTATTTT. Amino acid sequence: CASSLGVAVRGTDTQYF.

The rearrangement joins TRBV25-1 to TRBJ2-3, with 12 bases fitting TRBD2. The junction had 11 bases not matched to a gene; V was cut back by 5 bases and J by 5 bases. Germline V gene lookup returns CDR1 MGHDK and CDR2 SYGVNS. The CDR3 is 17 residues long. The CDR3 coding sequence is TGTGCCAGCAGTACACAGACTAGCGGGAGTCTTGTAGATACGCAGTATTTT. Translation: CASSTQTSGSLVDTQYF.

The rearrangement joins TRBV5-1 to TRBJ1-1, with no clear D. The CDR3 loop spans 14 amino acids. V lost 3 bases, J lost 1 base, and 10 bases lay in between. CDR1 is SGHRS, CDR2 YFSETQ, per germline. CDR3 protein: CASSSTMGNTEAFF. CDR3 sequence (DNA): TGCGCCAGCAGCTCCACTATGGGGAACACTGAAGCTTTCTTT.

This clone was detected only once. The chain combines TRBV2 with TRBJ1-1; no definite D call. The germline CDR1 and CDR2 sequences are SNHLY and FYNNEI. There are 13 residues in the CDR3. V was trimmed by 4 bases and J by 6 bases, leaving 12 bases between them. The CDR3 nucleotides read TGTGCCAGCAGTGTTGGGCGCGGCGCTGAAGCTTTCTTT. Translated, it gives CASSVGRGAEAFF.

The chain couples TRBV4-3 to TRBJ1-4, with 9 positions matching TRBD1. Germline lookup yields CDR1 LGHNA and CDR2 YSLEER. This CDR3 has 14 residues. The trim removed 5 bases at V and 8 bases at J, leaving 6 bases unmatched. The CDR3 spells CASSLTGGGEKLFF. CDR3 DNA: TGCGCCAGCAGCTTGACAGGGGGGGGCGAAAAACTGTTTTTT.

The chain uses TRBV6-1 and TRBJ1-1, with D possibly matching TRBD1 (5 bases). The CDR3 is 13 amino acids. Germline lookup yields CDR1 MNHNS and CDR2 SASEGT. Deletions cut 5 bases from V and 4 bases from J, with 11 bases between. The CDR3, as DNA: TGTGCCAGCAGTCGAGACAGCCTCACTGAAGCTTTCTTT. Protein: CASSRDSLTEAFF.

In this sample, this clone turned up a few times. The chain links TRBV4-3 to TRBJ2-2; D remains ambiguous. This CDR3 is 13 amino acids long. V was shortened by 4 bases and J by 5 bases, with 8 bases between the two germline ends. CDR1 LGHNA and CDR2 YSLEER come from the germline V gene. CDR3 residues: CASSPLGTGELFF. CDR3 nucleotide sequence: TGCGCCAGCAGCCCCCTTGGGACCGGGGAGCTGTTTTTT.

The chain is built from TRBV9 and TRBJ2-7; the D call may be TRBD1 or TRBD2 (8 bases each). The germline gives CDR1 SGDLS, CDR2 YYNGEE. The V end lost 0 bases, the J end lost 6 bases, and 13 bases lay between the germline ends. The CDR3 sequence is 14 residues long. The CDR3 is CASSVVSGTGEQYF. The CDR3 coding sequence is TGTGCCAGCAGCGTAGTTAGCGGGACAGGCGAGCAGTACTTC. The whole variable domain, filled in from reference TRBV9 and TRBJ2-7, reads DSGVTQTPKHLITATGQRVTLRCSPRSGDLSVYWYQQSLDQGLQFLIQYYNGEERAKGNILERFSAQQFPDLHSELNLSSLELGDSALYFCASSVVSGTGEQYFGPGTRLTVT.

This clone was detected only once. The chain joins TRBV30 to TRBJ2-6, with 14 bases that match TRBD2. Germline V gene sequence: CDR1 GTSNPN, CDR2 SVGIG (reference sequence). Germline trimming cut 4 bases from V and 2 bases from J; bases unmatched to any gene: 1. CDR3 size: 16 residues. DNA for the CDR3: TGTGCCTGGACGGGACTAGCGGGAGCTGGGGCCAACGTCCTGACTTTC. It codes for CAWTGLAGAGANVLTF.

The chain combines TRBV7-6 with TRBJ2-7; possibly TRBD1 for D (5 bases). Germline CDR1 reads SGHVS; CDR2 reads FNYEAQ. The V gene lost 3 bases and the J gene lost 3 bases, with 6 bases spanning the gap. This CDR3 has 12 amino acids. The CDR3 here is CASSFTGYEQYF. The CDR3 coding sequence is TGTGCCAGCAGCTTCACAGGCTACGAGCAGTACTTC.

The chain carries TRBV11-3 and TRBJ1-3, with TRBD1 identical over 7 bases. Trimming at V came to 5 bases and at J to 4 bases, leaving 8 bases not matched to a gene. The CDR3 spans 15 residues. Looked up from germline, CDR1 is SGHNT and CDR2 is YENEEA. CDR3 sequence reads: CASSADRAPGNTIYF. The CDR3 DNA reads TGTGCCAGCAGCGCCGACAGGGCTCCGGGAAACACCATATATTTT.

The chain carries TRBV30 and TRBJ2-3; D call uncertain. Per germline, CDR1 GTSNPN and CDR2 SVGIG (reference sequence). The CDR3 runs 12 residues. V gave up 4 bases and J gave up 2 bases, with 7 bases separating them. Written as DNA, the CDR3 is TGTGCCTGGATTCCCCTCACAGATACGCAGTATTTT. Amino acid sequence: CAWIPLTDTQYF.

CDR3 region: CAIQLEEGDTQYF. CDR3 DNA: TGTGCCATCCAACTTGAAGAGGGAGATACGCAGTATTTT. The chain is built from TRBV10-3 and TRBJ2-3; a possible D gene is TRBD2 (5 bases). CDR3 length: 13 amino acids. The germline V gene encodes CDR1 ENHRY and CDR2 SYGVKD. V was trimmed by 8 bases and J by 5 bases, leaving 14 bases between them.

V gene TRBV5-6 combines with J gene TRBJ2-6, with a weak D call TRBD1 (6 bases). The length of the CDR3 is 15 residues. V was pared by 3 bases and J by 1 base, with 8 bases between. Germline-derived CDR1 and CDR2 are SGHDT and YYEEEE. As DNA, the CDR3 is TGTGCCAGCAGCTATGGACAGTCTGGGGCCAACGTCCTGACTTTC. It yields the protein CASSYGQSGANVLTF.

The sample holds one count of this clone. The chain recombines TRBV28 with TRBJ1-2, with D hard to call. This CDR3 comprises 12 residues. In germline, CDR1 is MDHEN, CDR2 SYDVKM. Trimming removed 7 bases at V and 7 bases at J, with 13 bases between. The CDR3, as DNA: TGTGCCAGCACCCTTGGGAGGGTTGGCTACACCTTC. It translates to CASTLGRVGYTF.

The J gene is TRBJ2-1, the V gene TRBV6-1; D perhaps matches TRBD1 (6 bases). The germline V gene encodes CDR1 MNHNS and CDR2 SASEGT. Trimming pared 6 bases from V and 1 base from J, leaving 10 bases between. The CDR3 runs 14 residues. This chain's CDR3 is CASSIRGSYNEQFF. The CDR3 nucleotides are TGTGCCAGCAGCATCAGGGGTTCCTACAATGAGCAGTTCTTC.

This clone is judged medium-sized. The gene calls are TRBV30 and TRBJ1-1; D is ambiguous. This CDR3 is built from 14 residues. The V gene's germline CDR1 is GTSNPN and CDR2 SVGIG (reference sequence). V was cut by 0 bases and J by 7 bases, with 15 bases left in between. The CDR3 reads CAWSVESKGLEAFF. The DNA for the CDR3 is TGTGCCTGGAGTGTAGAGTCAAAGGGCCTTGAAGCTTTCTTT.

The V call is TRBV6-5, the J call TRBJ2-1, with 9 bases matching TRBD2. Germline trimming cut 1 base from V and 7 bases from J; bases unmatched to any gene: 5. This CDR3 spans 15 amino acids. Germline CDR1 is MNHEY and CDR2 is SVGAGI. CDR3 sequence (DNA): TGTGCCAGCAGTTACTTAGCGGGAGTGGGTAATGAGCAGTTCTTC. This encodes CASSYLAGVGNEQFF.

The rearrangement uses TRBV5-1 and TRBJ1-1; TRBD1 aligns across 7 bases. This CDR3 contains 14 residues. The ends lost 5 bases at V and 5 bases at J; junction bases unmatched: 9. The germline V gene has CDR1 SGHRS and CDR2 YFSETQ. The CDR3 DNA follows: TGCGCCAGCAGTTCCCGGCAGGGGGGTACTGAAGCTTTCTTT. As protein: CASSSRQGGTEAFF.

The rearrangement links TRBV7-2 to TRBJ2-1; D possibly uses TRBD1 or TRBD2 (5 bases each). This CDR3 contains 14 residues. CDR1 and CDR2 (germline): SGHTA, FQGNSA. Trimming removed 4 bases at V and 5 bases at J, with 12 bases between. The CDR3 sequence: CASSSPGRNNEQFF. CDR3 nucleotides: TGTGCCAGCAGCTCCCCGGGACGGAACAATGAGCAGTTCTTC.

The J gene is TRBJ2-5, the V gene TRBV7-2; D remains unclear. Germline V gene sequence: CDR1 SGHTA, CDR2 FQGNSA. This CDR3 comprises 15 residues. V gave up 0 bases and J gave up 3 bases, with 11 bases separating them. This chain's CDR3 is CASSLATASEETQYF. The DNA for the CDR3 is TGTGCCAGCAGCTTAGCGACGGCAAGTGAAGAGACCCAGTACTTC.

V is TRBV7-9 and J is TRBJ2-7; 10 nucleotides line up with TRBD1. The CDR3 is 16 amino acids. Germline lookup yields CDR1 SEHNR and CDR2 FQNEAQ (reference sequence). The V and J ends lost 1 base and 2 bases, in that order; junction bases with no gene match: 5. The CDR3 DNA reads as TGTGCCAGCAGCTTAGGACTGGGACAGGGGCCCTACGAGCAGTACTTC. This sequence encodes CASSLGLGQGPYEQYF.

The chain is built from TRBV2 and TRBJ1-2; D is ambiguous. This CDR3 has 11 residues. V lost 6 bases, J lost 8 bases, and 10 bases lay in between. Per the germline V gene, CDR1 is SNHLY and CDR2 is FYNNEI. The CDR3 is CASSLGGGYTF. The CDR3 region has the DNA TGTGCCAGCAGCTTAGGTGGGGGCTACACCTTC.

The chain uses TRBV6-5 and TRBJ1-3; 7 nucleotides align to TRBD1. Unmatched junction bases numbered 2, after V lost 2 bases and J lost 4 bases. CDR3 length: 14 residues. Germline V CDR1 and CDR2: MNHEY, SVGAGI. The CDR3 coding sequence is TGTGCCAGCAGTTACAGGGGGCCAGGAAACACCATATATTTT. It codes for CASSYRGPGNTIYF.